A selection of T cell receptor beta chains follows, all from one sample in a study of T-cell memory formation after mild COVID-19. TCRdb used MiXCR to reprocess the 5' RACE reads, holding one entry per CDR3 protein. The sample includes 210,000 or so distinct CDR3 sequences, 8% to 11% seen only once; the top ten take around 2.9%. Input material: PBMCs or a T cell subset sorted from them (not recorded which). The receptors shown here come from a man between 18 and 29 years old who had mild COVID-19 (a few samples of this study predate the infection). Cell type and time point are not known. The CDR3 runs from the conserved cysteine through the conserved F or W. D genes are given only for firm matches. Clone size, where shown, is once, few, many, or a class for clones that have expanded.

CDR3aa	CDR3nt	abundance	v_gene	d_gene	j_gene
CASSWDRKNQPQHF	TGTGCCAGCAGTTGGGACAGGAAAAATCAGCCCCAGCATTTT	few	TRBV6-5	TRBD1	TRBJ1-5
CASSRAGKETQYF	TGTGCCAGCAGTCGGGCAGGGAAAGAGACCCAGTACTTC	many	TRBV12-3/TRBV12-4	-	TRBJ2-5
CASSSFGHPQKRGYTF	TGTGCCAGCAGCTCTTTCGGGCACCCCCAGAAGAGGGGCTACACCTTC	-	TRBV5-6	-	TRBJ1-2
CASSFNRASGEAQYF	TGTGCCAGCAGTTTCAACAGGGCTAGCGGGGAGGCCCAGTACTTC	-	TRBV12-3/TRBV12-4	TRBD2	TRBJ2-5
CASSRTGEGGYTF	TGTGCCAGCAGCAGAACAGGGGAGGGAGGCTACACCTTC	few	TRBV7-2	TRBD1	TRBJ1-2
CSASRSYNEQFF	TGCAGTGCAAGTAGAAGTTACAATGAGCAGTTCTTC	-	TRBV20-1	-	TRBJ2-1
CASRLQGTYEQYF	TGTGCCAGCAGGTTACAGGGAACCTACGAGCAGTACTTC	-	TRBV6-2/TRBV6-3	-	TRBJ2-7
CASSLTRVVEQYF	TGTGCCAGCAGCCTGACGCGCGTAGTCGAGCAGTACTTC	few	TRBV12-3/TRBV12-4	-	TRBJ2-7
CASSFGTSQRAFF	TGTGCCAGCAGCTTCGGGACCTCCCAGAGGGCTTTCTTT	-	TRBV7-2	-	TRBJ1-1
CSARNPTLGAFF	TGCAGTGCTAGAAACCCTACATTAGGGGCTTTCTTT	-	TRBV20-1	-	TRBJ1-1
CASSLRPAGNIQYF	TGTGCCAGCAGCTTAAGGCCAGCTGGAAACATTCAGTACTTC	few	TRBV11-2	-	TRBJ2-4
CAISEGLASTDTQYF	TGTGCCATCAGTGAGGGGTTAGCGAGCACAGATACGCAGTATTTT	few	TRBV10-3	-	TRBJ2-3
CSVDSWARGTDTQYF	TGCAGCGTTGATAGTTGGGCCAGGGGGACAGATACGCAGTATTTT	-	TRBV29-1	TRBD1	TRBJ2-3
CASSPGTSGHYEQYF	TGTGCCAGCAGCCCGGGGACTAGCGGGCACTACGAGCAGTACTTC	many	TRBV3-1	TRBD2	TRBJ2-7
CASSSAGRLADTQYF	TGTGCCAGCAGCTCCGCGGGACGTCTGGCAGATACGCAGTATTTT	few	TRBV7-3	-	TRBJ2-3
CASSHSASGANEQFF	TGCGCCAGCAGCCACTCTGCTAGCGGGGCCAATGAGCAGTTCTTC	-	TRBV4-3	TRBD2	TRBJ2-1
CASSYRDRVYYGYTF	TGTGCCAGCAGTTACCGGGACAGGGTGTACTATGGCTACACCTTC	few	TRBV6-2/TRBV6-3	TRBD1	TRBJ1-2
CATAMGTFKNTEAFF	TGCGCCACCGCAATGGGAACTTTTAAGAACACTGAAGCTTTCTTT	few	TRBV5-1	-	TRBJ1-1
CSARDAASGGPVFF	TGCAGTGCTAGAGATGCGGCTAGCGGGGGCCCTGTGTTCTTC	-	TRBV20-1	TRBD2	TRBJ2-1
CASSLTRGLGETQYF	TGTGCCAGCAGTTTGACCAGGGGGCTCGGAGAGACCCAGTACTTC	few	TRBV6-5	TRBD1	TRBJ2-5
CASTRGGETQYF	TGTGCCAGCACTAGGGGAGGAGAGACCCAGTACTTC	-	TRBV7-2	-	TRBJ2-5
CASSYALRSHGYTF	TGTGCCAGCAGCTATGCGCTCCGGTCCCATGGCTACACCTTC	-	TRBV7-9	-	TRBJ1-2
CASSLELGGVGSPLHF	TGCGCCAGCAGCTTGGAGTTGGGGGGGGTAGGTTCACCCCTCCACTTT	-	TRBV5-1	-	TRBJ1-6
CASSEGGKTENTEAFF	TGCGCCAGCAGTGAGGGTGGGAAGACGGAGAACACTGAAGCTTTCTTT	few	TRBV10-1	-	TRBJ1-1
CASSEGYKAFF	TGTGCCAGCAGTGAAGGCTATAAGGCTTTCTTT	-	TRBV6-1	-	TRBJ1-1
CASSQLLYEQYF	TGTGCCAGCAGCCAATTACTCTACGAGCAGTACTTC	-	TRBV16	-	TRBJ2-7
CASSRGTSGGGETQYF	TGTGCCAGCAGTCGAGGGACTAGCGGGGGTGGTGAGACCCAGTACTTC	-	TRBV11-2	TRBD2	TRBJ2-5